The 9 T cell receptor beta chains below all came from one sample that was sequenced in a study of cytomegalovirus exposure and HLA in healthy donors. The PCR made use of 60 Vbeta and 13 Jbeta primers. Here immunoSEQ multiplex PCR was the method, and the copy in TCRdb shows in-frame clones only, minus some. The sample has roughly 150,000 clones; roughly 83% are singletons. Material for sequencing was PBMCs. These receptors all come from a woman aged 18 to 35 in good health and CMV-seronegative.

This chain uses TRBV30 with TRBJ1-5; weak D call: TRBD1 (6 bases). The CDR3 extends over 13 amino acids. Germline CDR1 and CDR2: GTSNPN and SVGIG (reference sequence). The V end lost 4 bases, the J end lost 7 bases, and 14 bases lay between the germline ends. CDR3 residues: CAWNQGYWQPQHF. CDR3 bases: TGTGCCTGGAATCAGGGGTATTGGCAGCCCCAGCATTTT.

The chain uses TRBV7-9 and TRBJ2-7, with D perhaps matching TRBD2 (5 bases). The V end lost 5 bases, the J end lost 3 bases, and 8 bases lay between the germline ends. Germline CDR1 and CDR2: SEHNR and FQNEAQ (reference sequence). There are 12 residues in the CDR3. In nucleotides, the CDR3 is TGTGCCAGCAGCGTCGGGGTCTACGAGCAGTACTTC. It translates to CASSVGVYEQYF.

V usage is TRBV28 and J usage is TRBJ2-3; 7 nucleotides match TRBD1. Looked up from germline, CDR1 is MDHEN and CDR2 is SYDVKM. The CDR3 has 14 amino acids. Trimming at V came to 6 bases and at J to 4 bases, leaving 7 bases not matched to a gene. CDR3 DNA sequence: TGTGCCAGCAGCTTCGACAGGGTTGCAGATACGCAGTATTTT. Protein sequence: CASSFDRVADTQYF. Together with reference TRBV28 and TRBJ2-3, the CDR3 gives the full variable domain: DVKVTQSSRYLVKRTGEKVFLECVQDMDHENMFWYRQDPGLGLRLIYFSYDVKMKEKGDIPEGYSVSREKKERFSLILESASTNQTSMYLCASSFDRVADTQYFGPGTRLTVL.

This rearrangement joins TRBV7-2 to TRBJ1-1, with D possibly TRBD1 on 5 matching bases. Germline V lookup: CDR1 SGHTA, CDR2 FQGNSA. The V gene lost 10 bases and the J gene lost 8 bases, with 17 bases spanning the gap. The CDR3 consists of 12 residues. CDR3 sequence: CATGRVVLEAFF. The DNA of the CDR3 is TGTGCCACCGGCAGGGTGGTGTTGGAAGCTTTCTTT.

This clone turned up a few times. The CDR3: CASSFGQFYGYTF. The DNA of the CDR3 is TGTGCCAGCAGCTTTGGCCAGTTCTATGGCTACACCTTC. The V gene is TRBV12-1, the J gene TRBJ1-2; the tabulated D call, TRBD1, remains unverified against the DNA. TRBV12-1 constitutes a pseudogene. The CDR3 loop spans 13 amino acids.

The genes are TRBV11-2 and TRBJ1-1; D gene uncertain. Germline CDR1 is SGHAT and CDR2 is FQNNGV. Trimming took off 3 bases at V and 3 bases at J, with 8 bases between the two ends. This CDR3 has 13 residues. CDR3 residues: CASSFESYTEAFF. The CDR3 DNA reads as TGTGCCAGCAGCTTTGAGAGCTACACTGAAGCTTTCTTT.

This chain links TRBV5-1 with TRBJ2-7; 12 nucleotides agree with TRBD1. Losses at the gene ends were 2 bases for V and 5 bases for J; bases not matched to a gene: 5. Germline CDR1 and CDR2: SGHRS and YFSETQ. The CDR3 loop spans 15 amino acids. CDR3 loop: CASSLGWDRGHEQYF. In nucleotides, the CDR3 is TGCGCCAGCAGCTTAGGCTGGGACAGGGGGCACGAGCAGTACTTC.

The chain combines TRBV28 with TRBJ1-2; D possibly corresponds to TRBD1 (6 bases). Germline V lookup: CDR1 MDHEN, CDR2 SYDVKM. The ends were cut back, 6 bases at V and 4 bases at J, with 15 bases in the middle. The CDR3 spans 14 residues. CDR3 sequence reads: CASRGSDRSYGYTF. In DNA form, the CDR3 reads TGTGCCAGCAGAGGATCGGACAGATCCTATGGCTACACCTTC.

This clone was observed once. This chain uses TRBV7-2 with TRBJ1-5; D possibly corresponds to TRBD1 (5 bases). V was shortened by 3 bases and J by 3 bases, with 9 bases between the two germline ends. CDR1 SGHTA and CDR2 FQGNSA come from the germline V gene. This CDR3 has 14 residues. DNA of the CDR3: TGTGCCAGCAGCTTCTATGGGGCCAATCAGCCCCAGCATTTT. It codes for CASSFYGANQPQHF.